What follows are 18 T cell receptor beta chains derived from one specimen sequenced in a study of blood T cell repertoires in COVID-19. Profiling relied on immunoSEQ multiplex PCR, and the TCRdb table lists in-frame clones only, not all of them. The sample consists of over 100,000 clones, 70% to 90% of them appearing once. The sequenced sample consisted of peripheral blood. These receptors all come from a human donor in a cohort sampled during active COVID-19.

The chain links TRBV2 to TRBJ1-1; D remains ambiguous. The germline gives CDR1 SNHLY, CDR2 FYNNEI. Trimming cost V 3 bases and J 1 base, with 15 bases left between them. This CDR3 has 16 amino acids. CDR3 sequence (DNA): TGTGCCAGCAGTGATCAGAGGGAACCTCCGAACACTGAAGCTTTCTTT. Its protein product is CASSDQREPPNTEAFF.

The chain is built from TRBV4-1 and TRBJ1-1; D remains unclear. Trimming shortened V by 3 bases and J by 1 base, and 18 bases separated the two germline ends. The germline gives CDR1 MGHRA, CDR2 YSYEKL. The CDR3 contains 17 residues. The CDR3 loop reads CASSHRKMRVGNTEAFF. Here the CDR3 DNA reads TGCGCCAGCAGCCACCGGAAAATGAGGGTTGGGAACACTGAAGCTTTCTTT.

In its sample, this clone was seen once. The chain employs TRBV7-8 and TRBJ2-7; 7 bases agree with TRBD1. The junction had 12 bases not matched to a gene; V was cut back by 5 bases and J by 11 bases. The CDR3 covers 13 residues. Germline-derived CDR1 and CDR2 are SGHVS and FQNEAQ. CDR3 sequence: CASSRVWDSPKYF. The CDR3 nucleotides read TGTGCCAGCAGCCGTGTTTGGGACAGCCCCAAGTACTTC. Full variable domain (missing parts from reference TRBV7-8 and TRBJ2-7): GAGVSQSPRYKVAKRGQDVALRCDPISGHVSLFWYQQALGQGPEFLTYFQNEAQLDKSGLPSDRFFAERPEGSVSTLKIQRTQQEDSAVYLCASSRVWDSPKYFGPGTRLTVT.

The chain carries TRBV24-1 and TRBJ1-1; D possibly corresponds to TRBD1 (5 bases). Trimming took off 7 bases at V and 6 bases at J, with 14 bases between the two ends. The CDR3 runs 13 residues. Germline V lookup: CDR1 KGHDR, CDR2 SFDVKD. DNA for the CDR3: TGTGCCACCAGCCCTTGGCAGGGCTCTGAAGCTTTCTTT. This codes for CATSPWQGSEAFF.

DNA of the CDR3: TGTGCCAGCAAGGGGCAGGGCACAGATACGCAGTATTTT. This gives the protein CASKGQGTDTQYF. The chain has TRBV2 and TRBJ2-3; the D gene is possibly TRBD1 (5 bases). Germline V gives CDR1 SNHLY, CDR2 FYNNEI. The CDR3 length is 13 residues. The germline V and J ends were trimmed by 7 bases and 1 base, with 9 bases remaining between them.

CDR3 amino acids: CASSLWLGQNTPPDTQYF. CDR3 coding DNA: TGTGCCAGCAGTTTGTGGTTGGGGCAGAATACCCCACCGGATACGCAGTATTTT. This chain joins TRBV27 and TRBJ2-3, with D possibly TRBD1 on 5 matching bases. Trimming cost V 3 bases and J 6 bases, with 25 bases left between them. Germline V lookup: CDR1 MNHEY, CDR2 SMNVEV (reference sequence). The CDR3 sequence is 18 residues long.

The chain employs TRBV4-3 and TRBJ1-2, with 7 bases fitting TRBD1. Germline V CDR1 and CDR2: LGHNA, YSLEER. Germline trimming cut 0 bases from V and 6 bases from J; bases unmatched to any gene: 4. The CDR3 has 14 amino acids. This CDR3 reads CASSQDRGRDGYTF. The CDR3 region has the DNA TGCGCCAGCAGCCAAGACAGGGGGAGAGATGGCTACACCTTC.

The J gene is TRBJ2-7, the V gene TRBV5-6; 8 nucleotides match TRBD2. From germline, CDR1 is SGHDT and CDR2 YYEEEE. The CDR3 is made up of 15 amino acids. Trimming at V came to 3 bases and at J to 0 bases, leaving 5 bases not matched to a gene. The CDR3 is CASSWGLVDSYEQYF. DNA for the CDR3: TGTGCCAGCAGCTGGGGACTAGTTGACTCCTACGAGCAGTACTTC.

The rearrangement uses TRBV7-9 and TRBJ2-7, with D tentatively TRBD2 (7 bases). Germline V lookup: CDR1 SEHNR, CDR2 FQNEAQ (reference sequence). The CDR3 is 15 amino acids. Trimming took off 5 bases at V and 5 bases at J, with 19 bases between the two ends. CDR3 region: CASSEGGAVPHEQYF. The CDR3 DNA sequence: TGTGCCAGCAGCGAGGGGGGGGCAGTCCCGCACGAGCAGTACTTC.

The chain has TRBV29-1 and TRBJ1-1, with 10 nucleotides matching TRBD1. CDR1 is SQVTM, CDR2 ANQGSEA, per germline. CDR3 length: 14 residues. V shed 6 bases, J shed 3 bases, and the junction held 7 bases outside the gene matches. The CDR3 nucleotides read TGCAGCGTAGAAACCGGGACAGGGGACACTGAAGCTTTCTTT. Encoded protein: CSVETGTGDTEAFF.

The chain recombines TRBV28 with TRBJ1-2; weak D call: TRBD1 (5 bases). This CDR3 spans 13 amino acids. V was shortened by 7 bases and J by 4 bases, with 13 bases between the two germline ends. The germline V gene has CDR1 MDHEN and CDR2 SYDVKM. The CDR3 nucleotides read TGTGCCAGCAAAGCGGGGGGAATCTATGGCTACACCTTC. Translated: CASKAGGIYGYTF.

The chain is built from TRBV5-5 and TRBJ1-2; 9 bases match TRBD1. V lost 4 bases and J lost 3; bases outside the gene matches: 4. The CDR3 totals 14 residues. CDR1 SGHKS and CDR2 YYEKEE come from the germline V gene (reference sequence). The CDR3 bases are TGTGCCAGCAGCCGGGACAGGGTTGACTATGGCTACACCTTC. Its translation: CASSRDRVDYGYTF.

This chain links TRBV7-9 with TRBJ1-3; possibly TRBD1 for D (5 bases). Per germline, CDR1 SEHNR and CDR2 FQNEAQ (reference sequence). The CDR3 loop spans 13 amino acids. The V end was cut by 5 bases, the J end by 9 bases, with 14 bases between. In DNA form, the CDR3 reads TGTGCCAGCAGCCTACAGGCGTCTAGCACCATATATTTT. This gives the protein CASSLQASSTIYF.

The count of this clone is one. The rearrangement joins TRBV7-3 to TRBJ2-1; TRBD2 matches 14 bases. V lost 5 bases, J lost 5 bases, and 11 bases stayed unmatched. Germline CDR1 is SGHTA and CDR2 is FQGTGA. The CDR3 runs to 18 residues. The CDR3 DNA reads as TGTGCCAGCAGCCCCTTCCCGGGACTAGCGGGGGATCACAATGAGCAGTTCTTC. Its protein product is CASSPFPGLAGDHNEQFF. Looking up the rest from reference TRBV7-3 and TRBJ2-1 gives the full variable domain: GAGVSQTPSNKVTEKGKYVELRCDPISGHTALYWYRQSLGQGPEFLIYFQGTGAADDSGLPNDRFFAVRPEGSVSTLKIQRTERGDSAVYLCASSPFPGLAGDHNEQFFGPGTRLTVL.

The genes are TRBV18 and TRBJ1-3, with D possibly TRBD1 on 6 matching bases. Per the germline V gene, CDR1 is KGHSH and CDR2 is LQKENI. With 0 bases removed from V and 0 bases from J, the gap between germline ends came to 12 bases. CDR3 length equals 17 residues. The CDR3: CASSPPGQRVSGNTIYF. The CDR3 DNA sequence: TGTGCCAGCTCACCACCCGGACAGCGAGTCTCTGGAAACACCATATATTTT.

The genes are TRBV6-5 and TRBJ1-2, with D hard to call. V was cut by 6 bases and J by 1 base, with 15 bases left in between. The CDR3 runs 15 residues. CDR1 is MNHEY, CDR2 SVGAGI, per germline. CDR3 bases: TGTGCCAGCAGCTCGTCGGGATATCATAACTATGGCTACACCTTC. This sequence encodes CASSSSGYHNYGYTF.

This rearrangement joins TRBV3-1 (or the pseudogene TRBV3-2) to TRBJ2-1, with a tentative D call TRBD2 (6 bases). The germline V gene encodes CDR1 LGHDT and CDR2 YNNKEL (reference sequence). Trimming shortened V by 1 base and J by 5 bases, and 30 bases separated the two germline ends. The CDR3 spans 21 residues. As DNA, the CDR3 is TGTGCCAGCAGCCAAGCATTCTACCGGGGGATACAACGGGACCGTAACAATGAGCAGTTCTTC. Amino acid sequence: CASSQAFYRGIQRDRNNEQFF.

The chain employs TRBV7-6 and TRBJ2-2, with TRBD2 matching 7 bases. Trimming removed 6 bases from V and 5 bases from J; junction bases left unmatched: 3. Germline V CDR1 and CDR2: SGHVS, FNYEAQ. The CDR3 extends over 13 amino acids. The CDR3 nucleotides are TGTGCCAGCAGTCGGCGGGGGACCGGGGAGCTGTTTTTT. Its translation: CASSRRGTGELFF.